These T cell receptor beta chains were read from a single sample in a study of identical twins. TCRdb processed the 5' RACE reads anew with MiXCR; each CDR3 protein has one entry. Of 450,000 to 650,000 distinct CDR3 sequences detected, more than 9% appear once; the ten largest clones hold roughly 3%. This sample was also put to use in a study of yellow fever vaccine responses in identical twins.

The sequencing input was PBMCs. These TCRs come from a woman younger than 30 in good health. Each CDR3 is given without its conserved first and last residue. Fields, in order: CDR3 length, V gene, CDR3 protein.

14 | TRBV6-2/TRBV6-3 | ASSYNLLDRGYEQY
11 | TRBV29-1 | SVEVGTNTEAF
11 | TRBV12-3/TRBV12-4 | ASSSGGTQPQH
13 | TRBV10-3 | AITKREGRTDTQY
15 | TRBV20-1 | SALSALAGGFMGEQF
14 | TRBV4-3 | ASSQAGGRSYNEQF
12 | TRBV10-3 | AVEGGQGNYGYT
11 | TRBV24-1 | ATRDRDLDGYT
13 | TRBV10-1 | ASSESGEFRYEQY
12 | TRBV20-1 | SANQLGSNYGYT
13 | TRBV6-2/TRBV6-3 | ASSYSIPRNTEAF
11 | TRBV12-3/TRBV12-4 | ASSRSGSHEQY
17 | TRBV11-2 | ASSLQTSAYSLSTDTQY
13 | TRBV7-2 | ASNYRGGPTDTQY
10 | TRBV29-1 | SVEDRGGEQF
13 | TRBV7-2 | ASSPIPRGVLTQY
12 | TRBV5-5 | ASSLGHYTGELF
12 | TRBV5-6 | ASSPMRTVYEQY
13 | TRBV9 | ASSVGTSGIDEQF
11 | TRBV20-1 | SAGDRSYNEQF
12 | TRBV3-1 | ASSARQGPYEQY
12 | TRBV27 | ASGAGQGTDTQY
11 | TRBV7-3 | ASSLIRGDTQY
13 | TRBV10-3 | AITSGLAMPDTQY
14 | TRBV20-1 | SARPPPRVSADTQY
9 | TRBV10-3 | AIMRTGELF
13 | TRBV24-1 | ATAGTSGSSYEQY
14 | TRBV28 | ASSLTPVGPQETQY
13 | TRBV12-3/TRBV12-4 | ASSLVAGQYSPLH
13 | TRBV20-1 | SATVPGGGNQPQH
12 | TRBV15 | ATSRGNWPDTQY
10 | TRBV6-6 | ASITFDTEAF
12 | TRBV6-2/TRBV6-3 | ASRPDRSQETQY
11 | TRBV10-3 | AISGAGSYEQY
11 | TRBV29-1 | SYRGSSYNEQF
13 | TRBV3-1 | ASSQDPGSSYEQY
14 | TRBV7-8 | ASSPRTGTLTSEQY
15 | TRBV20-1 | SARDSLEGGPWDEQF
14 | TRBV12-5 | ASGLRATSSTDTQY
12 | TRBV10-3 | AIRASGTKETQY
13 | TRBV6-5 | ASSSPGQGGETQY
11 | TRBV29-1 | SVGGLGTDTQY
14 | TRBV5-6 | ASSLLVARHQETQY
12 | TRBV13 | ASSLVGQGVVQY
10 | TRBV29-1 | SVAGGTGELF
14 | TRBV7-9 | ASRERFLSGANVLT
13 | TRBV9 | ASSVGPSGSYEQY
12 | TRBV20-1 | SARTEGAKNIQY
11 | TRBV20-1 | SAKKGGTDTQY
16 | TRBV12-5 | ASGLVFRTGNITDTQY
14 | TRBV15 | ATSRVVGGHQETQY
14 | TRBV4-3 | ATSQGASGRLNEQF
12 | TRBV13 | ASSQNTGEETQY